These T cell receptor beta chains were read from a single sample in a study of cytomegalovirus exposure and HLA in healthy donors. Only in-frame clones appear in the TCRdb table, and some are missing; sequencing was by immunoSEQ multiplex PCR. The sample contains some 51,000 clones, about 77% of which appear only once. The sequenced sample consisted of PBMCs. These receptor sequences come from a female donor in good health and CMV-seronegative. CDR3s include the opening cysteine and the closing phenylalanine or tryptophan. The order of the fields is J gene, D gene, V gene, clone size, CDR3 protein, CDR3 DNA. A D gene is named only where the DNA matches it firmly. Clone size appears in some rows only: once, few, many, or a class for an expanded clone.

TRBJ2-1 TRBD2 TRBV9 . CASSVAPGGSGIREEQFF TGTGCCAGCAGCGTAGCCCCTGGGGGTAGCGGGATTCGTGAGGAGCAGTTCTTC
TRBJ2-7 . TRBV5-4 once CASSLGTDDTYEQYF TGTGCCAGCAGCTTGGGAACAGACGATACCTACGAGCAGTACTTC
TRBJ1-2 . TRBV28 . CASSSPRRGLTRYGYTF TGTGCCAGCAGTTCCCCCCGCAGGGGTCTAACTAGGTATGGCTACACCTTC
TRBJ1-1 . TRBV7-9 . CASSRPLTTDENTEAFF TGTGCCAGCAGCCGCCCACTCACGACAGACGAGAACACTGAAGCTTTCTTT
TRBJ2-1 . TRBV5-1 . CASSLALGLLDEQFF TGCGCCAGCAGCTTGGCCTTGGGACTCTTGGATGAGCAGTTCTTC
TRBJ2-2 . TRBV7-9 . CASSSPSGTSNTGELFF TGTGCCAGCAGCTCACCCTCAGGGACATCGAACACCGGGGAGCTGTTTTTT
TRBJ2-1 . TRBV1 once CTSSQDPKKPQFF TGCACCAGCAGCCAAGATCCTAAGAAGCCGCAGTTCTTC
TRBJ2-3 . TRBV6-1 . CAGRGWTDTQYF TGTGCCGGAAGGGGGTGGACAGATACGCAGTATTTT
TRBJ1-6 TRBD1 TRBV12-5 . CASGLDRGLSPLHF TGTGCTAGTGGTTTGGACAGGGGGCTTTCACCCCTCCACTTT
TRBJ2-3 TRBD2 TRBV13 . CASSSGLASTDTQYF TGTGCCAGCAGCTCCGGACTAGCGAGCACAGATACGCAGTATTTT
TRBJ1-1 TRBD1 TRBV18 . CASSLPGTGNTEAFF TGTGCCAGCTCACTACCCGGGACAGGGAACACTGAAGCTTTCTTT
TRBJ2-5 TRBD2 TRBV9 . CASSVGSGGALMTQYF TGTGCCAGCAGCGTAGGAAGCGGGGGGGCATTGATGACCCAGTACTTC
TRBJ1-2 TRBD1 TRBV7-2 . CASSLEVGTGGVYGYTF TGTGCCAGCAGCTTAGAAGTGGGGACAGGGGGCGTCTATGGCTACACCTTC
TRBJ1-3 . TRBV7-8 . CASSLEADFPGNTIYF TGTGCCAGCAGCTTAGAGGCCGACTTCCCGGGAAACACCATATATTTT
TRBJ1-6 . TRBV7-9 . CASSYGQNNSPLHF TGTGCCAGCAGCTATGGACAGAATAATTCACCCCTCCACTTT
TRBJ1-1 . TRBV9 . CASSPPGNTEAFF TGTGCCAGCAGCCCACCGGGAAACACTGAAGCTTTCTTT
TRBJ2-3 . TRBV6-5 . CASSYSLASTDTQYF TGTGCCAGCAGTTACTCTCTAGCTAGCACAGATACGCAGTATTTT
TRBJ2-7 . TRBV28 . CASSSWTDHTSYEQYF TGTGCCAGCAGTTCCTGGACTGACCATACTAGCTACGAGCAGTACTTC
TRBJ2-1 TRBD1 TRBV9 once CASSQTLTGGYHEQFF TGTGCCAGCAGCCAGACCTTGACAGGGGGCTATCATGAGCAGTTCTTC
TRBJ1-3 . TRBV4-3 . CASSYGWRGSGNTIYF TGCGCCAGCAGCTATGGTTGGCGGGGATCCGGAAACACCATATATTTT
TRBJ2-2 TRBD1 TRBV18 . CASSQYRGRVNTGELFF TGTGCCAGCTCGCAGTACAGGGGGCGAGTGAACACCGGGGAGCTGTTTTTT
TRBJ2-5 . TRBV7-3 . CATAAYSEETQYF TGTGCCACCGCGGCCTATTCCGAAGAGACCCAGTACTTC
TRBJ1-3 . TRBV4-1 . CASSQGDSSGNTIYF TGCGCCAGCAGCCAAGGAGACAGCTCTGGAAACACCATATATTTT
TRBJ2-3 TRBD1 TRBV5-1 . CASSLGGTGGTDTQYF TGCGCCAGCAGCTTGGGAGGGACAGGGGGCACAGATACGCAGTATTTT
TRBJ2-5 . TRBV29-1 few CSGGNRDLETQYF TGCAGCGGAGGCAACCGGGACTTAGAGACCCAGTACTTC
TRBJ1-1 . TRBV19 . CASSIVGGDTEAFF TGTGCCAGTAGTATAGTCGGAGGAGACACTGAAGCTTTCTTT
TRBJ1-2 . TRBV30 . CAWSMGATGYTF TGTGCCTGGAGTATGGGGGCGACAGGCTACACCTTC
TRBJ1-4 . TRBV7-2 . CASSPADSIRTNEKLFF TGTGCCAGCAGCCCGGCGGACAGTATCCGCACTAATGAAAAACTGTTTTTT
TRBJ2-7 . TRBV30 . CAWNRRSSYEQYF TGTGCCTGGAACAGGAGAAGCTCCTACGAGCAGTACTTC
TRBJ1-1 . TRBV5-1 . CASSSGGIADTEAFF TGCGCCAGCAGCTCGGGGGGGATAGCGGACACTGAAGCTTTCTTT
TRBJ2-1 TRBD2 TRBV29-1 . CSVGGLADGSSYNEQFF TGCAGCGTTGGGGGACTAGCGGATGGATCATCCTACAATGAGCAGTTCTTC
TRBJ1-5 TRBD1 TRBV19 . CASSTTGGRNQPQHF TGTGCCAGTAGTACTACAGGGGGCCGGAATCAGCCCCAGCATTTT
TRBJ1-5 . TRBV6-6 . CASSYGANSNQPQHF TGTGCCAGCAGTTACGGGGCAAATAGCAATCAGCCCCAGCATTTT
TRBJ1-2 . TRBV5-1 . CASSSGLGANYGYTF TGCGCCAGCAGCTCAGGACTGGGAGCTAACTATGGCTACACCTTC
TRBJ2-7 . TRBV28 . CASSLGWGGGEGEQYF TGTGCCAGCAGTTTAGGGTGGGGAGGGGGGGAAGGGGAGCAGTACTTC
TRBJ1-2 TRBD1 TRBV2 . CASSRDRSYGYTF TGTGCCAGCAGTCGGGACAGGTCCTATGGCTACACCTTC
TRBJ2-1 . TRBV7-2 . CASSSRQVSHEQFF TGTGCCAGCAGCTCAAGACAGGTTAGTCATGAGCAGTTCTTC
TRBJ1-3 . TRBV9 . CASSPLTGPSGNTIYF TGTGCCAGCAGCCCTTTGACAGGACCCTCTGGAAACACCATATATTTT
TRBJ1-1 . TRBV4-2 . CASSPGQRNTEAFF TGTGCCAGCAGCCCAGGACAGAGGAACACTGAAGCTTTCTTT
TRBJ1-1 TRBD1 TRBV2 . CASSPQGGTEAFF TGTGCCAGCAGCCCACAGGGGGGAACTGAAGCTTTCTTT
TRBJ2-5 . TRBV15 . CATSATKGSLQETQYF TGTGCCACCAGCGCGACCAAGGGGTCACTCCAAGAGACCCAGTACTTC
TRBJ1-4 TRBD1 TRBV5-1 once CASSLWTGAVF TGCGCCAGCAGCCTATGGACAGGAGCAGTTTTT
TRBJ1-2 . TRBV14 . CASSQSSRGAGLF TGTGCCAGCAGCCAATCGAGTCGGGGGGCAGGACTCTTC